Listed here are 10 T cell receptor beta chains from one sample, sequenced in a study of monozygotic twins with cystic fibrosis. TCRdb's table, derived via immunoSEQ multiplex PCR, lists solely in-frame clones and lacks some. The data show about 14,000 clones, with 90% to 95% seen just once and around 9.3% held by the top ten. The sample comprised blood. The source is a girl aged 2-10 years with cystic fibrosis.

The V gene is TRBV9, the J gene TRBJ1-6, with D hard to call. V gave up 0 bases and J gave up 7 bases, with 8 bases separating them. This CDR3 region has 14 residues. Germline V CDR1 and CDR2: SGDLS, YYNGEE. In DNA form, the CDR3 reads TGTGCCAGCAGCGTAGCACAGATAAATTCACCCCTCCACTTT. Its translation: CASSVAQINSPLHF.

On this clone: The junction departs from germline at one end; a sequencing error may be responsible. The gene calls are TRBV5-4 and TRBJ2-5, with TRBD2 matching over 7 bases. Per germline, CDR1 SGHNT and CDR2 YYREEE (reference sequence). This CDR3 contains 13 residues. In nucleotides, the CDR3 is TGTGCCAGCACCTTGGGAGGGGAAGAGACCCAGTACTTC. Encoded protein: CASTLGGEETQYF.

The chain employs TRBV4-1 and TRBJ2-5; D unclear. Germline loops: CDR1 MGHRA, CDR2 YSYEKL. This CDR3 has 14 amino acids. Trimming shortened V by 1 base and J by 3 bases, and 9 bases separated the two germline ends. The chain's CDR3 is CASSQAWGEETQYF. CDR3 DNA: TGCGCCAGCAGCCAAGCCTGGGGTGAAGAGACCCAGTACTTC.

The V and J genes are TRBV7-9 and TRBJ2-3, with D uncertain. Germline CDR1 and CDR2: SEHNR and FQNEAQ (reference sequence). The length of the CDR3 is 13 residues. Trimming cost V 1 base and J 6 bases, with 8 bases left between them. In DNA, the CDR3 is TGTGCCAGCAGCTTAGGCACCACGGATACGCAGTATTTT. It codes for CASSLGTTDTQYF.

The rearrangement uses TRBV16 and TRBJ2-5; the D call may be TRBD1 or TRBD2 (6 bases each). V was trimmed by 3 bases and J by 14 bases, leaving 16 bases between them. Germline loops: CDR1 KGHSY, CDR2 FQNENV. This CDR3 is 12 amino acids long. The CDR3 is CASSHGGGSSYF. The CDR3 DNA follows: TGTGCCAGCAGCCACGGAGGGGGTTCCTCCTACTTC.

This chain links TRBV5-6 with TRBJ2-7; D ambiguous. The CDR3 spans 12 residues. V gave up 5 bases and J gave up 9 bases, with 15 bases separating them. Germline V lookup: CDR1 SGHDT, CDR2 YYEEEE. CDR3 protein: CASRPPSARQYF. The CDR3 DNA follows: TGTGCCAGCAGGCCCCCATCGGCGAGGCAGTACTTC.

The chain combines TRBV2 with TRBJ1-1; 7 bases fit TRBD1. CDR3 length: 14 residues. CDR1 is SNHLY, CDR2 FYNNEI, per germline. V was clipped by 5 bases and J by 4 bases; unmatched bases: 7. In DNA, the CDR3 is TGTGCCAGCAGTTCCTGGACAGGATTCACTGAAGCTTTCTTT. It encodes CASSSWTGFTEAFF.

J is TRBJ1-1 and V is TRBV5-6; TRBD1 agrees at 7 bases. Unmatched junction bases numbered 5, after V lost 2 bases and J lost 4 bases. Germline-derived CDR1 and CDR2 are SGHDT and YYEEEE. CDR3 length: 14 amino acids. DNA for the CDR3: TGTGCCAGCAGCTTCAGGGGGATTGGCACTGAAGCTTTCTTT. This translates into CASSFRGIGTEAFF.

This chain uses TRBV7-2 with TRBJ2-3; 8 bases agree with TRBD2. The germline CDR1 and CDR2 sequences are SGHTA and FQGNSA. V was clipped by 4 bases and J by 7 bases; unmatched bases: 13. CDR3 length equals 16 residues. CDR3 sequence: CASSSFAGGSGNTQYF. The CDR3 nucleotides read TGTGCCAGCAGCTCCTTCGCGGGAGGTAGCGGGAATACGCAGTATTTT.

V gene TRBV5-4 combines with J gene TRBJ2-2, with 10 positions matching TRBD2. J gave up 2 bases and V 1 base, and 5 bases lay outside the gene matches. The CDR3 is 17 amino acids. Germline V lookup: CDR1 SGHNT, CDR2 YYREEE (reference sequence). The CDR3 DNA reads TGTGCCAGCAGCTTGTTGGCTAGCGGGAGAAACACCGGGGAGCTGTTTTTT. This encodes CASSLLASGRNTGELFF.